This TCR beta chain was retrieved from a study of PD-1 blockade in classical Hodgkin lymphoma. The study, taken as a whole, reports: TCR diversity rose significantly by C4D1 in CD4+ but not CD8+ cells. Healthy donors reportedly exceeded newly diagnosed patients in baseline TCR diversity. Baseline diversity resembling that of newly diagnosed patients was seen in complete responders.

In every patient, relapse followed autologous stem cell transplantation, while exposure to brentuximab vedotin differed. The study recorded best responses of complete response, partial response or progressive disease. Measured with immunoSEQ multiplex PCR; TCRdb has only the in-frame clones, and not every one. The data hold more than 25,000 clones, with more than 65% observed a single time. The CDR3 contains 15 residues. The ends lost 4 bases at V and 2 bases at J; junction bases unmatched: 6. Looked up from germline, CDR1 is MNHNS and CDR2 is SASEGT. This clone is labeled medium-sized (0.01 to 0.1%). Its target is unknown.

The material sequenced was peripheral blood mononuclear cells (PBMCs), taken before the second cycle of nivolumab. This sequence joins TRBV6-1 and TRBJ1-2, with 8 bases fitting TRBD1. The clonotype originates from a human donor with classical Hodgkin lymphoma. In DNA form, the CDR3 reads TGTGCCAGCAGTGCGACAACAGGGGGAAACTATGGCTACACCTTC. It is translated as CASSATTGGNYGYTF.